This T cell receptor (beta chain) emerged from a study of cytomegalovirus exposure and HLA in healthy donors. Findings and limits, study-wide: Productive status was seen about 87% or about 30% of the time for most TCR beta V segments in an earlier analysis.

Note on this clone: Its antigen is still unknown.

The length of the CDR3 is 14 residues. Per germline, CDR1 MNHNS and CDR2 SASEGT. Trimming took 10 bases from V and 4 from J; bases not matched to a gene: 8. Primers: 60 Vbeta forward and 13 Jbeta reverse. Sequencing was performed with immunoSEQ multiplex PCR; in TCRdb, only in-frame clones are kept and a portion is missing. Of 150,000 to 180,000 clones listed, 70% to 80% are singletons. The receptor's source is a woman in her 40s in good health and CMV-seronegative. The sample taken for sequencing was PBMCs. This chain links TRBV6-1 with TRBJ1-5, with 9 bases lining up with TRBD1. CDR3 coding DNA: TGTGCCATTATGGACAGGGGAGATAATCAGCCCCAGCATTTT. Its protein is CAIMDRGDNQPQHF.